These 32 T cell receptor beta chains were sequenced from one sample in a study of Ad26.COV2.S vaccination and SARS-CoV-2 variants. The table came from immunoSEQ multiplex PCR; TCRdb's copy has only in-frame clones and leaves some out. Altogether roughly 92,000 clones are present, approximately 86% being singletons, with the ten largest covering approximately 16%. Sequencing was performed on peripheral blood, taken after recovery from COVID-19. These receptors were collected from a human donor who had recovered from COVID-19.

The chain employs TRBV4-2 and TRBJ2-2; no firm D call. V lost 0 bases and J 0 bases, leaving 8 bases between the germline ends. Germline V gene lookup returns CDR1 LGHNA and CDR2 YNFKEQ. CDR3 size: 16 residues. The DNA for the CDR3 is TGTGCCAGCAGCCAAGATAGTTATTCGAACACCGGGGAGCTGTTTTTT. Translating it yields CASSQDSYSNTGELFF.

This chain links TRBV10-2 with TRBJ2-5; 7 bases fit TRBD2. The CDR3 sequence is 13 residues long. Germline lookup yields CDR1 WSHSY and CDR2 SAAADI. The ends lost 5 bases at V and 5 bases at J; junction bases unmatched: 5. In DNA, the CDR3 is TGCGCCAGCAGTTATCTAGCGGCGGAGACCCAGTACTTC. It is translated as CASSYLAAETQYF.

V and J are TRBV28 and TRBJ2-7, with D possibly matching TRBD2 (5 bases). This CDR3 contains 14 residues. V was trimmed by 3 bases and J by 4 bases, leaving 13 bases between them. The germline CDR1 and CDR2 sequences are MDHEN and SYDVKM. The CDR3 DNA reads TGTGCCAGCAGTTTCACCGGGGAAACATACGAGCAGTACTTC. It translates to CASSFTGETYEQYF.

The V and J genes are TRBV27 and TRBJ1-4, with 9 bases lining up with TRBD1. This CDR3 contains 15 residues. The J segment lost 7 bases and the V segment lost 5 bases, leaving 8 bases of the junction unmatched. Looked up from germline, CDR1 is MNHEY and CDR2 is SMNVEV (reference sequence). The DNA of the CDR3 is TGTGCCAGCAGTCTAAACAGGGGGCGAGTTGAAAAACTGTTTTTT. As protein: CASSLNRGRVEKLFF.

The chain links TRBV7-2 to TRBJ2-6; D possibly corresponds to TRBD1 (6 bases). The CDR3 has 16 amino acids. V was trimmed by 5 bases and J by 0 bases, leaving 11 bases between them. In germline, CDR1 is SGHTA, CDR2 FQGNSA. The CDR3 DNA follows: TGTGCCAGCAGCGCCGGACAGTTCTCTGGGGCCAACGTCCTGACTTTC. This sequence encodes CASSAGQFSGANVLTF. Based on the CDR3 plus reference TRBV7-2 and TRBJ2-6, the full variable domain is GAGVSQSPSNKVTEKGKDVELRCDPISGHTALYWYRQSLGQGLEFLIYFQGNSAPDKSGLPSDRFSAERTGGSVSTLTIQRTQQEDSAVYLCASSAGQFSGANVLTFGAGSRLTVL.

The V gene is TRBV28, the J gene TRBJ2-7; TRBD2 agrees at 15 bases. V shed 4 bases, J shed 6 bases, and the junction held 7 bases outside the gene matches. From germline, CDR1 is MDHEN and CDR2 SYDVKM. The CDR3 has 16 amino acids. In nucleotides, the CDR3 is TGTGCCAGCAGTTGGAGGACTAGCGGGAGGGAGAGCGAGCAGTACTTC. Translation: CASSWRTSGRESEQYF.

The V and J genes are TRBV15 and TRBJ2-1; the D is unclear. The CDR3 has 16 amino acids. V was cut by 0 bases and J by 0 bases, with 9 bases left in between. In germline, CDR1 is LNHNV, CDR2 YYDKDF (reference sequence). The CDR3 sequence: CATSRDVTSSYNEQFF. In nucleotides, the CDR3 is TGTGCCACCAGCAGAGATGTGACGAGCTCCTACAATGAGCAGTTCTTC.

V and J are TRBV5-6 and TRBJ1-2; weak D call: TRBD1 (5 bases). CDR1 is SGHDT, CDR2 YYEEEE, per germline. CDR3 length: 15 amino acids. V lost 7 bases and J lost 4, with 20 bases in between. CDR3 sequence: CASSPRGTPLYGYTF. In nucleotides, the CDR3 is TGTGCCAGCTCTCCGAGAGGGACCCCTCTCTATGGCTACACCTTC. Together with reference TRBV5-6 and TRBJ1-2, the CDR3 gives the full variable domain: DAGVTQSPTHLIKTRGQQVTLRCSPKSGHDTVSWYQQALGQGPQFIFQYYEEEERQRGNFPDRFSGHQFPNYSSELNVNALLLGDSALYLCASSPRGTPLYGYTFGSGTRLTVV.

This chain connects TRBV9 to TRBJ1-1; no definite D call. The CDR3 is made up of 15 amino acids. CDR1 is SGDLS and CDR2 is YYNGEE in the germline V gene. Trimming pared 3 bases from V and 3 bases from J, leaving 15 bases between. The CDR3 protein is CASSAEGARDTEAFF. The CDR3 DNA is TGTGCCAGCAGCGCCGAGGGAGCTCGGGACACTGAAGCTTTCTTT.

V gene TRBV28 combines with J gene TRBJ2-7; no definite D call. The CDR3 spans 14 residues. Deletions cut 5 bases from V and 7 bases from J, with 18 bases between. CDR1 is MDHEN and CDR2 is SYDVKM in the germline V gene. CDR3 amino acids: CASSPVFLGREQYF. The DNA of the CDR3 is TGTGCCAGCAGTCCCGTGTTCCTGGGTCGGGAGCAGTACTTC.

The V call is TRBV28, the J call TRBJ1-2, with 8 positions matching TRBD1. CDR3 length: 14 amino acids. V lost 1 base and J lost 5; bases outside the gene matches: 3. The V gene's germline CDR1 is MDHEN and CDR2 SYDVKM. This CDR3 reads CASSLSTGGYGYTF. CDR3 bases: TGTGCCAGCAGTTTATCAACAGGGGGATATGGCTACACCTTC.

This clone was observed a single time. V gene TRBV15 combines with J gene TRBJ1-3; D is ambiguous. This CDR3 is 15 amino acids long. V lost 0 bases to trimming and J lost 0 bases, with 6 bases between them. Germline lookup yields CDR1 LNHNV and CDR2 YYDKDF (reference sequence). CDR3 protein: CATSRELGSGNTIYF. The CDR3, as DNA: TGTGCCACCAGCAGAGAGTTAGGCTCTGGAAACACCATATATTTT. Variable domain in full (rest from reference TRBV15 and TRBJ1-3): DAMVIQNPRYQVTQFGKPVTLSCSQTLNHNVMYWYQQKSSQAPKLLFHYYDKDFNNEADTPDNFQSRRPNTSFCFLDIRSPGLGDTAMYLCATSRELGSGNTIYFGEGSWLTVV.

The V gene is TRBV7-9, the J gene TRBJ2-2; 7 nucleotides match TRBD1. CDR1 and CDR2 (germline): SEHNR, FQNEAQ (reference sequence). V gave up 3 bases and J gave up 6 bases; unmatched junction bases: 7. The CDR3 runs to 15 residues. CDR3 nucleotides: TGTGCCAGCAGCTTTAGGACAGGTCGATCCGGGGAGCTGTTTTTT. The encoded protein is CASSFRTGRSGELFF.

J is TRBJ2-1 and V is TRBV5-1, with 8 bases lining up with TRBD1. CDR3 length: 14 amino acids. The V segment lost 2 bases and the J segment 14 bases; nucleotides outside the gene matches: 12. Germline loops: CDR1 SGHRS, CDR2 YFSETQ. The CDR3 region has the DNA TGCGCCAGCAGCTTAGACAGGGGCGCTTTAGTGGAGTTCTTC. Translated: CASSLDRGALVEFF.

The rearrangement uses TRBV6-5 and TRBJ1-1, with a weak D call TRBD1 (5 bases). Germline CDR1 and CDR2: MNHEY and SVGAGI. The CDR3 consists of 13 residues. V lost 11 bases, J lost 0 bases, and 13 bases lay in between. CDR3 bases: TGTGCCTGTGCGCGACAGATGAACACTGAAGCTTTCTTT. Its translation is CACARQMNTEAFF.

The V gene is TRBV7-8, the J gene TRBJ1-5; 9 nucleotides match TRBD1. In germline, CDR1 is SGHVS, CDR2 FQNEAQ. There are 15 residues in the CDR3. V was clipped by 3 bases and J by 4 bases; unmatched bases: 4. CDR3 nucleotide sequence: TGTGCCAGCAGCTTGACAGGGGGACATAATCAGCCCCAGCATTTT. Translation: CASSLTGGHNQPQHF. Looking up the rest from reference TRBV7-8 and TRBJ1-5 gives the full variable domain: GAGVSQSPRYKVAKRGQDVALRCDPISGHVSLFWYQQALGQGPEFLTYFQNEAQLDKSGLPSDRFFAERPEGSVSTLKIQRTQQEDSAVYLCASSLTGGHNQPQHFGDGTRLSIL.

The chain has TRBV7-9 and TRBJ2-5; D is undetermined. CDR3 length: 12 amino acids. Germline lookup yields CDR1 SEHNR and CDR2 FQNEAQ (reference sequence). Trimming removed 0 bases at V and 5 bases at J, with 4 bases between. The CDR3 region is CASSLAWETQYF. Written as DNA, the CDR3 is TGTGCCAGCAGCTTAGCATGGGAGACCCAGTACTTC.

This chain links TRBV7-2 with TRBJ2-7; D not resolved. The CDR3 has 13 amino acids. Germline V gives CDR1 SGHTA, CDR2 FQGNSA. The V end lost 0 bases, the J end lost 6 bases, and 9 bases lay between the germline ends. The CDR3 nucleotides read TGTGCCAGCAGCTTAGCTCCTACATCCGAGCAGTACTTC. Protein: CASSLAPTSEQYF.

CDR3 sequence reads: CASRREFDTGELFF. CDR3 in DNA: TGTGCCAGCAGAAGGGAGTTCGACACCGGGGAGCTGTTTTTT. V gene TRBV6-4 combines with J gene TRBJ2-2; maybe TRBD2 (5 bases). The CDR3 covers 14 residues. V lost 6 bases, J lost 3 bases, and 11 bases lay in between. Looked up from germline, CDR1 is MRHNA and CDR2 is SNTAGT.

The chain employs TRBV5-1 and TRBJ2-3, with D hard to call. Germline V CDR1 and CDR2: SGHRS, YFSETQ. V lost 4 bases and J lost 6, with 15 bases in between. The CDR3 is 14 residues long. CDR3 residues: CASSLDQYSDTQYF. As DNA, the CDR3 is TGCGCCAGCAGCCTGGACCAATACTCGGATACGCAGTATTTT.

The chain couples TRBV28 to TRBJ1-2; a possible D gene is TRBD1 (6 bases). This CDR3 contains 14 residues. The ends were cut back, 2 bases at V and 2 bases at J, with 9 bases in the middle. Germline values: CDR1 MDHEN, CDR2 SYDVKM. CDR3 loop: CASSLAGENYGYTF. In nucleotides, the CDR3 is TGTGCCAGCAGTTTAGCAGGGGAGAACTATGGCTACACCTTC.

In this sample, this clone turned up a few times. The chain uses TRBV5-6 and TRBJ1-6; D possibly corresponds to TRBD1 (6 bases). Trimming pared 0 bases from V and 7 bases from J, leaving 14 bases between. The germline V gene encodes CDR1 SGHDT and CDR2 YYEEEE. The CDR3 consists of 16 residues. CDR3 sequence: CASSLGPTGYNSPLHF. CDR3 nucleotides: TGTGCCAGCAGCTTGGGGCCAACAGGGTACAATTCACCCCTCCACTTT.

The rearrangement uses TRBV10-3 and TRBJ1-4; D gene unclear. Per germline, CDR1 ENHRY and CDR2 SYGVKD. Between the trimmed V and J ends, which lost 4 bases and 1 base, there was a span of 7 bases. The CDR3 has 14 residues. The CDR3, as DNA: TGTGCCATCAGTGTGGAGTTAACTAATGAAAAACTGTTTTTT. Amino acid sequence: CAISVELTNEKLFF.

The chain recombines TRBV5-6 with TRBJ1-2; 8 nucleotides match TRBD1. CDR3 size: 17 residues. The ends lost 4 bases at V and 4 bases at J; junction bases unmatched: 15. Germline loops: CDR1 SGHDT, CDR2 YYEEEE. In nucleotides, the CDR3 is TGTGCCAGCAGCCCAGCGTCATCAGGGGGCGCAATCTATGGCTACACCTTC. This translates into CASSPASSGGAIYGYTF.

The genes are TRBV18 and TRBJ1-5; possible D gene TRBD1, 5 bases. The ends were cut back, 1 base at V and 2 bases at J, with 24 bases in the middle. The CDR3 contains 20 residues. Germline V lookup: CDR1 KGHSH, CDR2 LQKENI. This chain's CDR3 is CASSPRRDRPGVSGNQPQHF. As DNA, the CDR3 is TGTGCCAGCTCACCACGAAGGGACCGTCCCGGGGTGAGCGGCAATCAGCCCCAGCATTTT.

This chain uses TRBV24-1 with TRBJ2-5; 11 nucleotides line up with TRBD1. Trimming removed 6 bases from V and 5 bases from J; junction bases left unmatched: 10. The CDR3 is 16 amino acids. Germline V gene data show CDR1 as KGHDR and CDR2 as SFDVKD. The CDR3 nucleotides are TGTGCCACCAGTCGTACTGGACAGGGGGCCTCTGAGACCCAGTACTTC. This gives the protein CATSRTGQGASETQYF.

This clone was recorded only once. This chain links TRBV29-1 with TRBJ2-1, with a weak D call TRBD2 (7 bases). The CDR3 contains 15 residues. Germline V lookup: CDR1 SQVTM, CDR2 ANQGSEA. Deletions cut 2 bases from V and 8 bases from J, with 19 bases between. The CDR3 DNA sequence: TGCAGCGTTGAACATAGGGGGGGTCGAAGGGATGAGCAGTTCTTC. Its protein is CSVEHRGGRRDEQFF.

On this clone itself: The sample has other DNA sequences that encode this CDR3 too. The chain carries TRBV3-1 (or the pseudogene TRBV3-2) and TRBJ2-5; D unresolved. V gave up 0 bases and J gave up 2 bases, with 7 bases separating them. The CDR3 loop spans 14 amino acids. Germline V CDR1 and CDR2: LGHDT, YNNKEL (reference sequence). CDR3 coding DNA: TGTGCCAGCAGCCAAGATCTCGTACAAGAGACCCAGTACTTC. Residues: CASSQDLVQETQYF.

The chain combines TRBV3-1 (or the pseudogene TRBV3-2) with TRBJ2-3; D is possibly TRBD2 (6 bases). Germline loops: CDR1 LGHDT, CDR2 YNNKEL (reference sequence). Trimming removed 2 bases at V and 2 bases at J, with 11 bases between. The CDR3 is made up of 15 amino acids. The CDR3 bases are TGTGCCAGCAGCCAAAACGGGGGACTCACAGATACGCAGTATTTT. Protein sequence: CASSQNGGLTDTQYF.

The rearrangement links TRBV24-1 to TRBJ2-2; D is perhaps TRBD2 (5 bases). The V end lost 4 bases, the J end lost 5 bases, and 19 bases lay between the germline ends. Looked up from germline, CDR1 is KGHDR and CDR2 is SFDVKD. There are 17 residues in the CDR3. In DNA form, the CDR3 reads TGTGCCACCAGTGACGGACTGATTCTCGGAGGTACCGGGGAGCTGTTTTTT. Translating gives CATSDGLILGGTGELFF.

The chain carries TRBV27 and TRBJ2-7; D tentatively fits TRBD1 or TRBD2 (5 bases each). Germline values: CDR1 MNHEY, CDR2 SMNVEV (reference sequence). Trimming shortened V by 4 bases and J by 0 bases, and 22 bases separated the two germline ends. This CDR3 has 18 amino acids. As DNA, the CDR3 is TGTGCCAGCAGTTCCTCCCAACTACGAGTCGGGGCCTCCTACGAGCAGTACTTC. Translation gives CASSSSQLRVGASYEQYF.

This chain joins TRBV6-2 or TRBV6-3 and TRBJ1-5; TRBD1 agrees at 9 bases. Per germline, CDR1 MNHEY and CDR2 SVGEGT. The CDR3 sequence is 19 residues long. Trimming at V came to 5 bases and at J to 3 bases, leaving 17 bases not matched to a gene. The CDR3 region has the DNA TGTGCCAGCAGTCCGACCGGGACAGGGTTACGGGGGCCCAATCAGCCCCAGCATTTT. This gives the protein CASSPTGTGLRGPNQPQHF.